This entry features one T cell receptor (beta chain) sequence. As yet, its antigen is unknown. Germline V gene sequence: CDR1 LGHNA, CDR2 YNFKEQ. The CDR3 length is 18 residues. With 0 bases removed from V and 2 bases from J, the gap between germline ends came to 17 bases. The donors formed part of the approximately 130-subject validation cohort, distinct from the roughly 700-subject first cohort. Here immunoSEQ multiplex PCR was the method, and the copy in TCRdb shows in-frame clones only, minus some. The sample records a few hundred thousand clones, about nine tenths being singletons. The record originates from a study of cytomegalovirus exposure and HLA in healthy donors. Study-level points and caveats: In the 130 or so validation repertoires, 85% to 95% of cluster scores exceeded 0, per a later analysis. Most TCR sequences were rare, but some public TCRs occurred in many donors. Cytomegalovirus-associated status was assigned to around 160 TCR beta chains.

The sequencing sample was made of PBMCs. This sequence joins TRBV4-2 and TRBJ1-5, with unresolved D. This receptor was identified in a woman between 18 and 29 years old in good health and CMV-seronegative. DNA of the CDR3: TGTGCCAGCAGCCAAGACACCCTCGGTACCGTCCGCAATCAGCCCCAGCATTTT. Translating it yields CASSQDTLGTVRNQPQHF.